Described below is a single T cell receptor beta chain sequence and its context. This CDR3 is 17 amino acids long. Germline CDR1 and CDR2: LGHNA and YNFKEQ. Trimming took 0 bases from V and 4 from J; bases not matched to a gene: 7. This record comes from a study of blood T cell repertoires in COVID-19. Repertoires were generated with immunoSEQ multiplex PCR, while TCRdb's copy carries only in-frame clones and drops some. The sample holds around 65,000 clones, roughly 79% seen once. The genes are TRBV4-2 and TRBJ2-2; 8 positions agree with TRBD2. Material for sequencing was peripheral blood. The sequence came from a human donor in a cohort sampled during active COVID-19. In nucleotides, the CDR3 is TGTGCCAGCAGCCAAGAACCGGGGGGGCTGGTCACCGGGGAGCTGTTTTTT. Its protein is CASSQEPGGLVTGELFF.